The clone carrying this TCR beta chain came up a few times. This sample was taken from a study of blood T cells in healthy people across ages. The authors ran a second PCR of 7 to 11 cycles using a sample-barcoded 5' primer and a J-beta primer mix. TCRdb re-derived calls from the 5' RACE reads in MiXCR, one entry per CDR3 protein. The sample consists of about 780,000 distinct CDR3 sequences, about 26% of them appearing once. The V gene end was trimmed by 3 bases and the J gene end by 9 bases; junction bases not matched to a gene: 8. From germline, CDR1 is SGDLS and CDR2 YYNGEE. The CDR3 runs 14 residues. These same records also appear under a second study, on T cells of mothers and their children.

This clonotype originated in a boy younger than 18 in good health. Sequencing was performed on blood. The rearrangement uses TRBV9 and TRBJ2-4; 8 bases are shared with TRBD2. The CDR3 DNA is TGTGCCAGCAGCGCGGGACTAGATTACGGCATTCAGTACTTC. It codes for CASSAGLDYGIQYF.